These 14 T cell receptor beta chains were sequenced from one sample in a study of blood T cell repertoires in COVID-19. TCRdb's table, derived via immunoSEQ multiplex PCR, lists solely in-frame clones and lacks some. Of approximately 250,000 clones listed, approximately 86% are singletons. What was sequenced was peripheral blood. Receptors were obtained from a man aged 25 to 40 with active or convalescent COVID-19.

The gene calls are TRBV6-6 and TRBJ2-7, with 9 bases matching TRBD1. Trimming cost V 8 bases and J 0 bases; bases outside gene matches: 2. The CDR3 loop spans 13 amino acids. Germline V gene lookup returns CDR1 MNHNY and CDR2 SVGAGI (reference sequence). Here the CDR3 reads CASGTGLSYEQYF. CDR3 bases: TGTGCCAGCGGGACAGGGCTCTCCTACGAGCAGTACTTC.

This clone was seen a handful of times. The V and J genes are TRBV12-3 or TRBV12-4 and TRBJ1-2; 9 nucleotides line up with TRBD1. V dropped 6 bases and J dropped 1; count of bases not matched to a gene: 0. CDR3 length equals 13 residues. CDR3 sequence (DNA): TGTGCCAGCAGGGACAGGGGTAACTATGGCTACACCTTC. It codes for CASRDRGNYGYTF.

The rearrangement links TRBV19 to TRBJ1-1; D gene ambiguous. Germline CDR1 is LNHDA and CDR2 is SQIVND (reference sequence). Between the trimmed V and J ends, which lost 5 bases and 5 bases, there was a span of 18 bases. This CDR3 contains 15 residues. Here the CDR3 reads CASSATLTGKTEAFF. CDR3 in DNA: TGTGCCAGTAGTGCTACCCTGACGGGGAAGACTGAAGCTTTCTTT.

This chain connects TRBV6-5 to TRBJ2-7; TRBD1 is a possible D gene (6 bases). CDR1 MNHEY and CDR2 SVGAGI come from the germline V gene. V was cut by 0 bases and J by 3 bases, with 15 bases left in between. The CDR3 spans 16 residues. In DNA, the CDR3 is TGTGCCAGCAGTTACTCATCCGGGACAAGGGACTACGAGCAGTACTTC. This gives the protein CASSYSSGTRDYEQYF.

The J gene is TRBJ2-5, the V gene TRBV7-2; 7 positions agree with TRBD1. This CDR3 spans 14 amino acids. V lost 5 bases and J lost 5; bases outside the gene matches: 8. The V gene's germline CDR1 is SGHTA and CDR2 FQGNSA. The CDR3 loop reads CASSLYRGRETQYF. The CDR3, as DNA: TGTGCCAGCAGCCTTTACAGGGGCCGTGAGACCCAGTACTTC.

The chain combines TRBV6-6 with TRBJ1-2; no clear D. Germline assignment: CDR1 MNHNY and CDR2 SVGAGI (reference sequence). The CDR3 has 15 amino acids. V lost 5 bases, J lost 0 bases, and 13 bases lay in between. CDR3: CASSSRENPNYGYTF. CDR3 bases: TGTGCCAGCAGTAGCCGGGAAAATCCTAACTATGGCTACACCTTC.

This chain connects TRBV4-3 to TRBJ1-2, with D possibly matching TRBD1 (5 bases). The CDR3 length is 13 residues. CDR1 is LGHNA, CDR2 YSLEER, per germline. Between the trimmed V and J ends, which lost 0 bases and 6 bases, there was a span of 8 bases. The chain's CDR3 is CASSQDGGDGYTF. In DNA, the CDR3 is TGCGCCAGCAGCCAAGATGGGGGGGATGGCTACACCTTC.

The chain is built from TRBV27 and TRBJ2-5; D is possibly TRBD1 (5 bases). The V end lost 2 bases, the J end lost 5 bases, and 12 bases lay between the germline ends. This CDR3 contains 14 residues. Germline CDR1 and CDR2: MNHEY and SMNVEV (reference sequence). The CDR3 spells CASSLSSGWETQYF. The CDR3 DNA reads as TGTGCCAGCAGTTTAAGTTCAGGGTGGGAGACCCAGTACTTC.

The chain joins TRBV28 to TRBJ2-7, with 12 bases lining up with TRBD2. The V gene end was trimmed by 5 bases and the J gene end by 4 bases; junction bases not matched to a gene: 6. The CDR3 extends over 15 amino acids. Germline CDR1 reads MDHEN; CDR2 reads SYDVKM. The CDR3 loop is CASSDPSGGAYEQYF. Written as DNA, the CDR3 is TGTGCCAGCAGTGATCCTAGCGGGGGGGCTTACGAGCAGTACTTC.

V usage is TRBV7-9 and J usage is TRBJ1-2; TRBD1 matches 9 bases. V was pared by 10 bases and J by 5 bases, with 8 bases of the junction left unmatched. This CDR3 has 13 residues. Germline-derived CDR1 and CDR2 are SEHNR and FQNEAQ (reference sequence). CDR3 protein: CATTGGASYGYTF. The CDR3 DNA follows: TGTGCCACCACAGGGGGCGCGTCTTATGGCTACACCTTC.

This chain connects TRBV7-9 to TRBJ1-1, with D tentatively TRBD1 (5 bases). The CDR3 extends over 18 amino acids. Germline CDR1 and CDR2: SEHNR and FQNEAQ (reference sequence). V lost 5 bases and J lost 5, with 27 bases in between. This chain's CDR3 is CASSPGGTGNRMMTEAFF. The DNA for the CDR3 is TGTGCCAGCAGCCCAGGAGGGACCGGGAACCGAATGATGACTGAAGCTTTCTTT.

The V and J genes are TRBV6-2 or TRBV6-3 and TRBJ2-2; D call uncertain. The length of the CDR3 is 16 residues. V was clipped by 3 bases and J by 0 bases, with 11 bases between them. Germline V gives CDR1 MNHEY, CDR2 SVGEGT. The CDR3 sequence: CASSYLVPSNTGELFF. CDR3 coding DNA: TGTGCCAGCAGTTATCTAGTCCCATCGAACACCGGGGAGCTGTTTTTT.

The CDR3 bases are TGTGCCAGCAGCCGAGGGACAAACCAGAACACTGAAGCTTTCTTT. Protein: CASSRGTNQNTEAFF. The chain is built from TRBV9 and TRBJ1-1; TRBD1 is a possible D gene (6 bases). This CDR3 region has 15 residues. The germline V gene has CDR1 SGDLS and CDR2 YYNGEE. Trimming took 4 bases from V and 1 from J, leaving 14 bases between them. The full variable domain, completed using reference TRBV9 and TRBJ1-1, is DSGVTQTPKHLITATGQRVTLRCSPRSGDLSVYWYQQSLDQGLQFLIQYYNGEERAKGNILERFSAQQFPDLHSELNLSSLELGDSALYFCASSRGTNQNTEAFFGQGTRLTVV.

The chain is built from TRBV19 and TRBJ1-6; no firm D call. V lost 6 bases to trimming and J lost 10 bases, with 16 bases between them. The CDR3 consists of 14 residues. The germline CDR1 and CDR2 sequences are LNHDA and SQIVND (reference sequence). CDR3 region: CASSEFGEDSPLHF. The CDR3 DNA reads TGTGCCAGTAGCGAGTTCGGGGAAGACTCACCCCTCCACTTT.